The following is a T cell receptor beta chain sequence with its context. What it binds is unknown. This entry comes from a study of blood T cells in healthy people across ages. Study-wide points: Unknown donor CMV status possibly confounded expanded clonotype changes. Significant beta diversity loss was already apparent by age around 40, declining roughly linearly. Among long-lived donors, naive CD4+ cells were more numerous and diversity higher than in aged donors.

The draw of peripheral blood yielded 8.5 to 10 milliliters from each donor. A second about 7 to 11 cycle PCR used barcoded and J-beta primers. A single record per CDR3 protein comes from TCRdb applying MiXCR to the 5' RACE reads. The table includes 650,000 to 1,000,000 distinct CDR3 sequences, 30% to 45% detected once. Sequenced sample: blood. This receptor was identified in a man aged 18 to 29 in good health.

The DNA for the CDR3 is TGTGCCAGCAGTCATTTTGGGGACAGTTCTCAGCCCCAGCATTTT. Residues: CASSHFGDSSQPQHF. This chain links TRBV12-3 or TRBV12-4 with TRBJ1-5; 7 nucleotides align to TRBD1. The ends lost 5 bases at V and 6 bases at J; junction bases unmatched: 10. CDR3 length equals 15 residues.